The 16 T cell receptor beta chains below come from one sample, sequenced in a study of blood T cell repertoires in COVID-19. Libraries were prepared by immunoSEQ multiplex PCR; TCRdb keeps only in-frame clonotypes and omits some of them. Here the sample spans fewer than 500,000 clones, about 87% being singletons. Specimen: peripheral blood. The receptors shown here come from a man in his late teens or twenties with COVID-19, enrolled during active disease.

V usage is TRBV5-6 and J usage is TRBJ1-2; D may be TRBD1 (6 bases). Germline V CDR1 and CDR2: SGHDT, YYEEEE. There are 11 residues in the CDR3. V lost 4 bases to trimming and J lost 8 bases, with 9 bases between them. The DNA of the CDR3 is TGTGCCAGCAGCACAACAGGGGGCTACACCTTC. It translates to CASSTTGGYTF. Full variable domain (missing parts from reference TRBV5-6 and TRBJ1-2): DAGVTQSPTHLIKTRGQQVTLRCSPKSGHDTVSWYQQALGQGPQFIFQYYEEEERQRGNFPDRFSGHQFPNYSSELNVNALLLGDSALYLCASSTTGGYTFGSGTRLTVV.

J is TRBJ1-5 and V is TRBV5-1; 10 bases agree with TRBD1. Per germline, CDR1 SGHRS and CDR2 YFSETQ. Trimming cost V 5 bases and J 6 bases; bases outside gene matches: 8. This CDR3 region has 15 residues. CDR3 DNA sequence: TGCGCCAGCAGGGCGGGGACAGGGGAGGGTCAGCCCCAGCATTTT. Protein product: CASRAGTGEGQPQHF.

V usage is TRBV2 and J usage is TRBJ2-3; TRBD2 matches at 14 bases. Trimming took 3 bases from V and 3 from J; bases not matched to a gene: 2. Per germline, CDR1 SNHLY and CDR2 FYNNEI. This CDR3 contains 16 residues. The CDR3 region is CASSDGTSGSTDTQYF. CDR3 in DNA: TGTGCCAGCAGTGACGGGACTAGCGGGAGTACAGATACGCAGTATTTT.

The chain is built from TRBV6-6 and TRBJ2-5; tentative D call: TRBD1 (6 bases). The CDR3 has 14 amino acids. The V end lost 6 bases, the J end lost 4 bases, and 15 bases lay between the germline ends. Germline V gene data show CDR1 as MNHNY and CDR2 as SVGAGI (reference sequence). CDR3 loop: CASRAPGTRETQYF. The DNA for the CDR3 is TGTGCCAGCAGGGCCCCCGGGACAAGAGAGACCCAGTACTTC.

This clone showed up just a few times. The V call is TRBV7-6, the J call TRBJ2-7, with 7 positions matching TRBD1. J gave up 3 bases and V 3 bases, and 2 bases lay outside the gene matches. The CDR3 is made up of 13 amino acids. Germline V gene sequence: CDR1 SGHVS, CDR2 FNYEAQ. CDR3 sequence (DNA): TGTGCCAGCAGCTTGGGACAGAACTACGAGCAGTACTTC. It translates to CASSLGQNYEQYF.

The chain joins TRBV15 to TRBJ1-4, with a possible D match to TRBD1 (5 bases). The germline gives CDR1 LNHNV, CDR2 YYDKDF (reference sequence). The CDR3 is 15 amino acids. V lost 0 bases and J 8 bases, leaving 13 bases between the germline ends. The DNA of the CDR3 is TGTGCCACCAGCAGAGACCCAGGGTTTGTGGAAAAACTGTTTTTT. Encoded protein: CATSRDPGFVEKLFF.

This chain's CDR3 is CASGISLADEQYF. CDR3 in DNA: TGTGCCAGCGGGATCTCTCTAGCTGACGAGCAGTACTTC. The rearrangement uses TRBV14 and TRBJ2-7; the D gene is possibly TRBD2 (5 bases). Germline V CDR1 and CDR2: SGHDN, FVKESK. This CDR3 has 13 residues. V was shortened by 8 bases and J by 5 bases, with 16 bases between the two germline ends. Using reference TRBV14 and TRBJ2-7 for the parts outside the CDR3, the full variable domain is EAGVTQFPSHSVIEKGQTVTLRCDPISGHDNLYWYRRVMGKEIKFLLHFVKESKQDESGMPNNRFLAERTGGTYSTLKVQPAELEDSGVYFCASGISLADEQYFGPGTRLTVT.

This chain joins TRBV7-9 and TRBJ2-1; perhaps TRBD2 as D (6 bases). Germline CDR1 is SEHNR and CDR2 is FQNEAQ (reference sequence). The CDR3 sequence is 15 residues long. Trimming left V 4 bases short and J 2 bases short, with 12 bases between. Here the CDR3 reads CASSSSSSAYNEQFF. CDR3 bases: TGTGCCAGCAGCTCCTCTTCTAGCGCCTACAATGAGCAGTTCTTC.

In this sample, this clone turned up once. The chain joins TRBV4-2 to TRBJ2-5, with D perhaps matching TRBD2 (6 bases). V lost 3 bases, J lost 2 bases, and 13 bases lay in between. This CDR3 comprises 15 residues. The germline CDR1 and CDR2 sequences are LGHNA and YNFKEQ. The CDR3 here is CASSQGGVGQETQYF. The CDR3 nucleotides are TGTGCCAGCAGCCAGGGGGGTGTGGGACAAGAGACCCAGTACTTC.

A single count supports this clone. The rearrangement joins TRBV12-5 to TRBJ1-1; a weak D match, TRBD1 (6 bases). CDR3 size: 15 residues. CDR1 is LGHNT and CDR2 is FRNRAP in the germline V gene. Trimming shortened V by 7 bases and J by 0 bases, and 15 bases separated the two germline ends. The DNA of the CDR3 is TGTGCTAGTGAAGAGTTGACAGGACTGAACACTGAAGCTTTCTTT. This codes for CASEELTGLNTEAFF.

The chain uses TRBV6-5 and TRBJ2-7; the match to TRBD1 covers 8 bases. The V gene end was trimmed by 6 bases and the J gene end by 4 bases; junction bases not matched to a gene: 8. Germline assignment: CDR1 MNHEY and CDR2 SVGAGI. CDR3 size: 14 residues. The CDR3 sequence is CASSPDRGEYEQYF. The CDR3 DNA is TGTGCCAGCAGCCCAGACAGGGGAGAATACGAGCAGTACTTC.

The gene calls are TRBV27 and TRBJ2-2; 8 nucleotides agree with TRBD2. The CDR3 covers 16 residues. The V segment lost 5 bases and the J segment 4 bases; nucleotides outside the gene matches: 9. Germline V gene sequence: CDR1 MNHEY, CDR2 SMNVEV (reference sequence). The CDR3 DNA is TGTGCCAGCAGTCCCAGCGGGAGTACAGGCACCGGGGAGCTGTTTTTT. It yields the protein CASSPSGSTGTGELFF.

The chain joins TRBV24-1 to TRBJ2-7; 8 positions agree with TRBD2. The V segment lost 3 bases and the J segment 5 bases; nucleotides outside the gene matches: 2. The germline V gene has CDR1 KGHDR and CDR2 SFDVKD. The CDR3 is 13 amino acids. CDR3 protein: CATSDPGLDEQYF. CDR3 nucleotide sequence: TGTGCCACCAGTGATCCGGGACTAGACGAGCAGTACTTC.

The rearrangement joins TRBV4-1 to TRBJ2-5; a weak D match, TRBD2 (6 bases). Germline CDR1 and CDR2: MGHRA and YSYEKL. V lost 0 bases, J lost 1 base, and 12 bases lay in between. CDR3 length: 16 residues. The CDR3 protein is CASSQDPRRAQETQYF. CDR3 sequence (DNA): TGCGCCAGCAGCCAAGATCCCCGGAGGGCCCAAGAGACCCAGTACTTC.

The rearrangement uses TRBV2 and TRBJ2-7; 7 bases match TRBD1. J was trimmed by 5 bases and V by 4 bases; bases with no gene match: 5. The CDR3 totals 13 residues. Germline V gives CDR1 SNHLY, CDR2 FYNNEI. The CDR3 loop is CASSAGQYHEQYF. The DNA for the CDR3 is TGTGCCAGCAGTGCGGGACAGTACCACGAGCAGTACTTC.

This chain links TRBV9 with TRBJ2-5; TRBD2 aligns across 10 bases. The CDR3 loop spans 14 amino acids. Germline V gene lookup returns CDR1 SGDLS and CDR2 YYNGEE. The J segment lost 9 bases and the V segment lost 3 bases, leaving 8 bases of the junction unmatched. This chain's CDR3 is CASSATSGESAQYF. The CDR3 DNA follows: TGTGCCAGCAGCGCTACTAGCGGGGAATCGGCCCAGTACTTC.